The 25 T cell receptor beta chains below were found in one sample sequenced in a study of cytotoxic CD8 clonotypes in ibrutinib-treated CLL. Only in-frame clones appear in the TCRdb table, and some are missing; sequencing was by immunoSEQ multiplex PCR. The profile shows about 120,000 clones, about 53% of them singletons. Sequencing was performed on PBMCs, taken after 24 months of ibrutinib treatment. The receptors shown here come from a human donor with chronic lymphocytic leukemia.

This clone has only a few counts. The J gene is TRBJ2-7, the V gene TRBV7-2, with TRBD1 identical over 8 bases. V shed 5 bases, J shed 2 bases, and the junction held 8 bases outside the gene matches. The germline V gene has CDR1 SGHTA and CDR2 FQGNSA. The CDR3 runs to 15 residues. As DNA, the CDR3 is TGTGCCAGCAGCACGACCCCGGGACAGGCCTACGAGCAGTACTTC. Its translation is CASSTTPGQAYEQYF. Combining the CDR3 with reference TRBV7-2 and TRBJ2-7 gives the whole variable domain GAGVSQSPSNKVTEKGKDVELRCDPISGHTALYWYRQSLGQGLEFLIYFQGNSAPDKSGLPSDRFSAERTGGSVSTLTIQRTQQEDSAVYLCASSTTPGQAYEQYFGPGTRLTVT.

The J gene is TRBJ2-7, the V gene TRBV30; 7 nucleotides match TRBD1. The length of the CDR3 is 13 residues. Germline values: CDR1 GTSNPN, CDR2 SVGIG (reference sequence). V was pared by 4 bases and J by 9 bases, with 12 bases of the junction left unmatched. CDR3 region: CAWKRQGPAGQYF. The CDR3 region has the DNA TGTGCCTGGAAACGACAGGGCCCCGCGGGGCAGTACTTC. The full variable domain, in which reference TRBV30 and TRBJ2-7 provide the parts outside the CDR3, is SQTIHQWPATLVQPVGSPLSLECTVEGTSNPNLYWYRQAAGRGLQLLFYSVGIGQISSEVPQNLSASRPQDRQFILSSKKLLLSDSGFYLCAWKRQGPAGQYFGPGTRLTVT.

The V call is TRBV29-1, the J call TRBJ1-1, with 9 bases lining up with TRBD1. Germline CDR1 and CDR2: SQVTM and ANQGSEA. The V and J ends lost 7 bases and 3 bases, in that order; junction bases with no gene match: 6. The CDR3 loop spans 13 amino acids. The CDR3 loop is CSATDRGDTEAFF. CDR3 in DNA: TGCAGCGCGACGGACAGGGGTGACACTGAAGCTTTCTTT.

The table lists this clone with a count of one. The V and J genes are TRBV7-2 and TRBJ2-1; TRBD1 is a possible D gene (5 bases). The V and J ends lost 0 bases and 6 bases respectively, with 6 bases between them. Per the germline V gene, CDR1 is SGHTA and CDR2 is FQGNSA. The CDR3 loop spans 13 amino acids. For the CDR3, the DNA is TGTGCCAGCAGCTTAGCCCAGGGCAATGAGCAGTTCTTC. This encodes CASSLAQGNEQFF.

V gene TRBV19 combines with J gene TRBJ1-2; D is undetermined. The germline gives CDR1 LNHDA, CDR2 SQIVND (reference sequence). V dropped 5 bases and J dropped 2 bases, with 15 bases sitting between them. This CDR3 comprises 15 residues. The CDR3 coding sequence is TGTGCCAGTAGTGAGGATCCGGTCCTCAACTATGGCTACACCTTC. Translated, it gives CASSEDPVLNYGYTF.

CDR3 region: CASSTDQPQHF. CDR3 nucleotide sequence: TGCGCCAGCAGCACGGATCAGCCCCAGCATTTT. The chain recombines TRBV5-1 with TRBJ1-5; D unresolved. Trimming stripped 4 bases from V and 5 bases from J, with 4 bases between. This CDR3 has 11 amino acids. CDR1 SGHRS and CDR2 YFSETQ come from the germline V gene. Combining the CDR3 with reference TRBV5-1 and TRBJ1-5 gives the whole variable domain KAGVTQTPRYLIKTRGQQVTLSCSPISGHRSVSWYQQTPGQGLQFLFEYFSETQRNKGNFPGRFSGRQFSNSRSEMNVSTLELGDSALYLCASSTDQPQHFGDGTRLSIL.

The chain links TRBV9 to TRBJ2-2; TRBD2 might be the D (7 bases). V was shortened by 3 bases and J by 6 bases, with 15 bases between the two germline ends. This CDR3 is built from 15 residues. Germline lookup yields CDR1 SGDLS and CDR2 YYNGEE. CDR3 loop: CASSARGGGPGELFF. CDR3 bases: TGTGCCAGCAGCGCCAGAGGGGGGGGCCCCGGGGAGCTGTTTTTT. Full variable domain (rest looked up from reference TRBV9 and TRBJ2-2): DSGVTQTPKHLITATGQRVTLRCSPRSGDLSVYWYQQSLDQGLQFLIQYYNGEERAKGNILERFSAQQFPDLHSELNLSSLELGDSALYFCASSARGGGPGELFFGEGSRLTVL.

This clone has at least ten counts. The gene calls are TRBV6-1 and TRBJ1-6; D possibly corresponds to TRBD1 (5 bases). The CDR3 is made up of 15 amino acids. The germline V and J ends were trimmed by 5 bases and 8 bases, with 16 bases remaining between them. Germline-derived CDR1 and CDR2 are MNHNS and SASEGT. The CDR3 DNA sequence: TGTGCCAGCAGTTCCCAAGGATGGGGGGATTCACCCCTCCACTTT. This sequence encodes CASSSQGWGDSPLHF.

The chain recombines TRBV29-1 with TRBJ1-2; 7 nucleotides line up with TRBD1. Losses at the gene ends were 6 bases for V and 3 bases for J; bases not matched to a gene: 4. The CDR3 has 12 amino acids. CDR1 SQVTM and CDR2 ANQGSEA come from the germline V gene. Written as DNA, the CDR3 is TGCAGCGTAACAGGGGACTACTATGGCTACACCTTC. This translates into CSVTGDYYGYTF.

The CDR3 spells CASSQGQGADGYTF. CDR3 nucleotide sequence: TGCGCCAGCAGCCAGGGACAGGGGGCGGATGGCTACACCTTC. This chain joins TRBV4-1 and TRBJ1-2; 12 positions agree with TRBD1. This CDR3 comprises 14 residues. Trimming cost V 3 bases and J 6 bases; bases outside gene matches: 2. Per germline, CDR1 MGHRA and CDR2 YSYEKL.

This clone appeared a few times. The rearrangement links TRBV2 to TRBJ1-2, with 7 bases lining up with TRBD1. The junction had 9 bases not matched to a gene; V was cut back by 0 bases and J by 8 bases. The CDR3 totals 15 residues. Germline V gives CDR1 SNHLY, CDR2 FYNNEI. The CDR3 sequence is CASSEAPTGWIGYTF. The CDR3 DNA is TGTGCCAGCAGTGAAGCCCCGACAGGGTGGATAGGCTACACCTTC.

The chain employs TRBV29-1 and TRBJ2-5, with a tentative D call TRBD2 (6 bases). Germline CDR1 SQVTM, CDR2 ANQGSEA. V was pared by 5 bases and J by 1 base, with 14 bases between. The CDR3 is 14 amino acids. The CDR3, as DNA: TGCAGCGTTTTACGGGGGACGGCCCAAGAGACCCAGTACTTC. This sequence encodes CSVLRGTAQETQYF.

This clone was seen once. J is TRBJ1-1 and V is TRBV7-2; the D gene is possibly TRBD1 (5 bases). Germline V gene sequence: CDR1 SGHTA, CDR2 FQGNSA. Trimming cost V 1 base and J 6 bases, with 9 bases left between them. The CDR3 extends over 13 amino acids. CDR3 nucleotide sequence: TGTGCCAGCAGCTTAGGGGACCCGGCTGAAGCTTTCTTT. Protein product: CASSLGDPAEAFF.

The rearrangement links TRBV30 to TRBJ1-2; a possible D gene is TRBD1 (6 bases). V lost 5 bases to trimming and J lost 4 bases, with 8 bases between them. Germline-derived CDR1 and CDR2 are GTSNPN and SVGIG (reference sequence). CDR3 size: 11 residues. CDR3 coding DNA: TGTGCCTGGGGACAGAGCTATGGCTACACCTTC. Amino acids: CAWGQSYGYTF.

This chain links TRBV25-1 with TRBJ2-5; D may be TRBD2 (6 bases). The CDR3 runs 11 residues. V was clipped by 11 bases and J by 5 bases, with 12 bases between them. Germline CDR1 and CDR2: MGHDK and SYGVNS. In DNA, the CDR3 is TGTGCCGGGGGGTTGGGTGAGACCCAGTACTTC. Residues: CAGGLGETQYF.

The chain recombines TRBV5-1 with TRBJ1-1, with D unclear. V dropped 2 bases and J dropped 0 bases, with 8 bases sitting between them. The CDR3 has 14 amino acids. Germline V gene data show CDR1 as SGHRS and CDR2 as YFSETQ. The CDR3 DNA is TGCGCCAGCAGCTTCCGGGTGATGAACACTGAAGCTTTCTTT. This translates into CASSFRVMNTEAFF.

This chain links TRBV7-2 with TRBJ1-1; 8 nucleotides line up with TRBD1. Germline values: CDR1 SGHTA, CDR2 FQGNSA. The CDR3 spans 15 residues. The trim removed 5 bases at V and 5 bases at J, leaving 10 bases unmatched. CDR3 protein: CASSPRTGWGTEAFF. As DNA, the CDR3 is TGTGCCAGCAGCCCTCGGACAGGGTGGGGGACTGAAGCTTTCTTT.

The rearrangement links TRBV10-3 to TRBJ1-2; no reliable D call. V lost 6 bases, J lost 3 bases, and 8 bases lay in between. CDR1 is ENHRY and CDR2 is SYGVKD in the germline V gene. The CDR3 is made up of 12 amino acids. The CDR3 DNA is TGTGCCATCAGGGACTTGGACTATGGCTACACCTTC. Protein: CAIRDLDYGYTF.

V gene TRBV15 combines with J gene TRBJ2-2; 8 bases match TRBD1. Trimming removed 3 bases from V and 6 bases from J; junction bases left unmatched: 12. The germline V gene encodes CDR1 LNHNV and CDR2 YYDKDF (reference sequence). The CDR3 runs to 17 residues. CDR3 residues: CATSRIRGQGRAGELFF. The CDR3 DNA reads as TGTGCCACCAGCAGGATTCGCGGACAGGGCCGGGCCGGGGAGCTGTTTTTT.

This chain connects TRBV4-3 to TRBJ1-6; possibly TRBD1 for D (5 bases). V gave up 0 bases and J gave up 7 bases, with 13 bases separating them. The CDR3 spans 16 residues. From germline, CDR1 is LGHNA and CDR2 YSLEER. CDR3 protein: CASSQDLPGRNSPLHF. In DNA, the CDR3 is TGCGCCAGCAGCCAAGATCTCCCGGGACGGAATTCACCCCTCCACTTT.

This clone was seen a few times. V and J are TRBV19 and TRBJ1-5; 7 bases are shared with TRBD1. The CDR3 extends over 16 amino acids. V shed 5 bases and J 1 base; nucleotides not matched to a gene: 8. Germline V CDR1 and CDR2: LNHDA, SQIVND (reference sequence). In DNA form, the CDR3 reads TGTGCCAGTAGTTCCCTTTGGGGACAGAGCAATCAGCCCCAGCATTTT. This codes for CASSSLWGQSNQPQHF.

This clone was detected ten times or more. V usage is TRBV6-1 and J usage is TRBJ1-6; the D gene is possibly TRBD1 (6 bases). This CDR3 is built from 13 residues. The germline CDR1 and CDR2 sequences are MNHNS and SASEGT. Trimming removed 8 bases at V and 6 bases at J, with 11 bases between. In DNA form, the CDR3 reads TGTGCCAGCGGGGGACAAGTTAATTCACCCCTCCACTTT. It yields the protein CASGGQVNSPLHF.

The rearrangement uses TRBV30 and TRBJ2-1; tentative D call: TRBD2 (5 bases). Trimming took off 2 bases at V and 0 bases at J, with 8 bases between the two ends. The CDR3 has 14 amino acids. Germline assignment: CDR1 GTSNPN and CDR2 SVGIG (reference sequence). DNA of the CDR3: TGTGCCTGGAGTAGGGAGAGCTCCTACAATGAGCAGTTCTTC. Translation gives CAWSRESSYNEQFF. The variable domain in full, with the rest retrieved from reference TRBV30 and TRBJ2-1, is SQTIHQWPATLVQPVGSPLSLECTVEGTSNPNLYWYRQAAGRGLQLLFYSVGIGQISSEVPQNLSASRPQDRQFILSSKKLLLSDSGFYLCAWSRESSYNEQFFGPGTRLTVL.

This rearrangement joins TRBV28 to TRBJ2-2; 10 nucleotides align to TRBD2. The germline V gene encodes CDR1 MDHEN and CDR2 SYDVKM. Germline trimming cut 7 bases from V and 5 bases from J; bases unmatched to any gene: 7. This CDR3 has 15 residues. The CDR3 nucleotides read TGTGCCAGCACCCTAGCGGGGGCCCTAACCGGGGAGCTGTTTTTT. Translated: CASTLAGALTGELFF.

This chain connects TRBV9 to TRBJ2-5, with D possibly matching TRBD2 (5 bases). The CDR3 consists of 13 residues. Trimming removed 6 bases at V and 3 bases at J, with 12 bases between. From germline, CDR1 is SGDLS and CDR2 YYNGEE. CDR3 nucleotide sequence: TGTGCCAGCAATGACTACCGAGAAGAGACCCAGTACTTC. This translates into CASNDYREETQYF. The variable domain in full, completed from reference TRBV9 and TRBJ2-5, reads DSGVTQTPKHLITATGQRVTLRCSPRSGDLSVYWYQQSLDQGLQFLIQYYNGEERAKGNILERFSAQQFPDLHSELNLSSLELGDSALYFCASNDYREETQYFGPGTRLLVL.